Listed here is a single TCR beta chain. Looked up from germline, CDR1 is LGHNA and CDR2 is YSLEER. The CDR3 totals 14 residues. V was shortened by 0 bases and J by 7 bases, with 7 bases between the two germline ends. This specimen belongs to a study of blood T cell repertoires in COVID-19. Study-wide context: The analysed material was cDNA or gDNA that came from T cells, B-cell-depleted T cells, or PBMCs.

Data came from immunoSEQ multiplex PCR; TCRdb stores just in-frame clones and leaves some out. Of around 310,000 clones in the sample, around 87% were seen once. The J gene is TRBJ1-6, the V gene TRBV4-3; D is uncertain. The specimen sequenced was peripheral blood. The sequence came from a woman between 50 and 59 years old with active or convalescent COVID-19. The DNA of the CDR3 is TGCGCCAGCAGCCAAGATCTAGACAATTCACCCCTCCACTTT. Translation gives CASSQDLDNSPLHF.